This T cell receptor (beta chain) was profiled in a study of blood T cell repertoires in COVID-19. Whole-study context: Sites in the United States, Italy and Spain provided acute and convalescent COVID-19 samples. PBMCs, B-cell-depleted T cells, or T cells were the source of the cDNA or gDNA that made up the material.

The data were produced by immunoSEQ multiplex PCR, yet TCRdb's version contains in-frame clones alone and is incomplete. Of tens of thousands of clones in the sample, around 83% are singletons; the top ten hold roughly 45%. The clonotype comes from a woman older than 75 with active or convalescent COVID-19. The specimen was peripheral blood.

CDR3 sequence: CASTERVQGATGELFF. DNA of the CDR3: TGTGCCAGCACTGAGCGGGTACAGGGGGCCACCGGGGAGCTGTTTTTT. The chain combines TRBV6-1 with TRBJ2-2; 9 nucleotides match TRBD1. V trimming: 7 bases; J trimming: 4 bases; junction bases outside the gene matches: 10. This CDR3 region has 16 residues. Germline loops: CDR1 MNHNS, CDR2 SASEGT.